The present T cell receptor (beta chain) was sequenced within a study of T cell clusters in autoimmune cytopenias. Study-wide results and caveats: Primary autoimmune cytopenia patients appeared to lack physiological T cell clusters present in healthy donors.

Roughly 38,000 genome equivalents of blood DNA were amplified for TRB. As for this clonotype: Antigen specificity is unknown.

TRB was amplified by touch-down multiplex PCR, primer pools A and B combined. TCRdb reprocessed the multiplex PCR reads, with one entry per CDR3 protein and no DNA. This repertoire includes several thousand distinct CDR3 sequences. The data also belong to a second study, concerning T cell repertoires in aging, cancer and after chemotherapy. From that study: Loss of evenness, beyond lost richness, contributed to age-related TCR diversity decline in cancer patients. Rebound thymic output was suggested by rising median generation probability during chemotherapy in each cancer cohort.

Sequenced material: peripheral blood. The receptor was isolated from a human donor with an autoimmune cytopenia or autoimmune hepatitis (not recorded which).

This CDR3 is CASSTGQTTGELFF. The V gene is TRBV5-4, the J gene TRBJ2-2; there is no DNA to check the TCRdb D call of TRBD1. The CDR3 has 14 residues. The germline V gene encodes CDR1 SGHNT and CDR2 YYREEE (reference sequence).